What follows describes a single TCR beta chain. This specimen comes from a study of T-cell reconstitution after alpha-beta-depleted transplantation in children. This CDR3 is built from 14 residues. Germline V gene data show CDR1 as SGHDT and CDR2 as YYEEEE. With 7 bases removed from V and 4 bases from J, the gap between germline ends came to 16 bases. Using unique molecular identifiers, the investigators prepared the TCRbeta library. TCRdb passed the PCR reads through MiXCR, listing each CDR3 protein once. Of around 420,000 distinct CDR3 sequences listed, roughly 17% were seen once; the top ten hold roughly 29%.

Sequences were derived from PBMCs, mostly from graft donor cells, sampled 360 days after TCRalphabeta/CD19-depleted stem cell transplant. The genes are TRBV5-6 and TRBJ2-3, with TRBD1 as a possible D gene (6 bases). The receptor was derived from a boy in the first two years of life who had a stem cell transplant for Wiskott-Aldrich syndrome, so the T cells may come from the graft donor. CDR3 bases: TGTGCCAGCGTTGAGGGCAGGGGCCCAGATACGCAGTATTTT. This gives the protein CASVEGRGPDTQYF.